These T cell receptor beta chains were read from a single sample in a study of cytomegalovirus exposure and HLA in healthy donors. Sequencing was performed with immunoSEQ multiplex PCR; in TCRdb, only in-frame clones are kept and a portion is missing. The repertoire holds more than 200,000 clones, with about 90% as singletons. Specimen: PBMCs. The receptor source for this set is a woman between 25 and 40 years old in good health and CMV-seronegative. Each CDR3 is given with its conserved first and last residue. Each record gives: V gene, D gene, clone size, J gene, CDR3 protein, CDR3 DNA. D genes are given only for firm matches. Not every row has a clone size; where given, it reads once, few, many or a size class.

V: TRBV18
D: -
size: few
J: TRBJ2-7
CDR3: CASSPLTGEGQYF
DNA: TGTGCCAGCTCACCCCTGACAGGGGAGGGGCAGTACTTC

V: TRBV9
D: -
size: -
J: TRBJ2-1
CDR3: CASSKDQDEQFF
DNA: TGTGCCAGCAGTAAGGACCAGGATGAGCAGTTCTTC

V: TRBV6-4
D: TRBD1
size: -
J: TRBJ1-5
CDR3: CASSDEIRDRGYGSNQPQHF
DNA: TGTGCCAGCAGTGACGAGATCCGGGACAGGGGGTATGGGAGCAATCAGCCCCAGCATTTT

V: TRBV19
D: -
size: -
J: TRBJ2-7
CDR3: CASTSRSYEQYF
DNA: TGTGCCAGTACCAGTCGGAGCTACGAGCAGTACTTC

V: TRBV28
D: -
size: -
J: TRBJ2-7
CDR3: CASMDSRVFPYEQYF
DNA: TGTGCCAGCATGGACTCCAGAGTCTTCCCATACGAGCAGTACTTC

V: TRBV15
D: -
size: -
J: TRBJ1-5
CDR3: CATSRDPGTQGQPQHF
DNA: TGTGCCACCAGCAGAGATCCAGGGACCCAAGGACAGCCCCAGCATTTT

V: TRBV2
D: TRBD1
size: -
J: TRBJ1-4
CDR3: CASSQDRGNEKLFF
DNA: TGTGCCAGCTCACAGGACAGGGGGAATGAAAAACTGTTTTTT

V: TRBV4-1
D: TRBD1
size: -
J: TRBJ2-1
CDR3: CASSQGGTGYEQFF
DNA: TGCGCCAGCAGCCAAGGGGGGACAGGGTATGAGCAGTTCTTC

V: TRBV2
D: -
size: -
J: TRBJ1-2
CDR3: CASSGRGGAAYGYTF
DNA: TGTGCCAGCAGTGGGAGGGGAGGGGCTGCCTATGGCTACACCTTC

V: TRBV27
D: -
size: few
J: TRBJ2-1
CDR3: CASSPYNNEQFF
DNA: TGTGCCAGCAGCCCGTATAACAATGAGCAGTTCTTC

V: TRBV27
D: -
size: -
J: TRBJ2-3
CDR3: CASSYQRSDTQYF
DNA: TGTGCCAGCAGCTACCAGCGGTCAGATACGCAGTATTTT

V: TRBV4-3
D: -
size: -
J: TRBJ2-2
CDR3: CASSQLGLTGELFF
DNA: TGCGCCAGCAGCCAGTTAGGGCTAACCGGGGAGCTGTTTTTT

V: TRBV7-3
D: TRBD1
size: once
J: TRBJ2-7
CDR3: CASRSGGGQGALSTYEQYF
DNA: TGTGCCAGCAGATCCGGCGGGGGACAGGGCGCTCTCTCAACCTACGAGCAGTACTTC

V: TRBV6-1
D: -
size: -
J: TRBJ1-1
CDR3: CASRRSLNTEAFF
DNA: TGTGCCAGCAGACGGAGTCTGAACACTGAAGCTTTCTTT

V: TRBV2
D: -
size: -
J: TRBJ2-7
CDR3: CASSLFDEQYF
DNA: TGTGCCAGCAGCTTGTTTGACGAGCAGTACTTC

V: TRBV28
D: -
size: -
J: TRBJ1-5
CDR3: CASSLFTGARELNQPQHF
DNA: TGTGCCAGCAGTTTATTTACAGGTGCGCGGGAGCTCAATCAGCCCCAGCATTTT

V: TRBV2
D: -
size: -
J: TRBJ2-5
CDR3: CASSASEGGGGLGETQYF
DNA: TGTGCCAGCAGTGCCTCGGAAGGAGGGGGCGGTCTTGGGGAGACCCAGTACTTC

V: TRBV5-4
D: -
size: -
J: TRBJ2-1
CDR3: CASSFSGTSEQFF
DNA: TGTGCCAGCAGCTTCTCAGGGACCAGTGAGCAGTTCTTC

V: TRBV7-9
D: -
size: once
J: TRBJ2-1
CDR3: CASSWAGGNEQFF
DNA: TGTGCCAGCAGCTGGGCCGGTGGCAATGAGCAGTTCTTC

V: TRBV19
D: -
size: -
J: TRBJ1-1
CDR3: CASSPRALRDTEAFF
DNA: TGTGCCAGTAGTCCCCGGGCCCTGAGGGACACTGAAGCTTTCTTT

V: TRBV29-1
D: TRBD2
size: -
J: TRBJ2-5
CDR3: CSVTGLAEETQYF
DNA: TGCAGCGTTACCGGACTAGCGGAAGAGACCCAGTACTTC

V: TRBV4-3
D: -
size: -
J: TRBJ2-1
CDR3: CASSQVVGGRNNEQFF
DNA: TGCGCCAGCAGCCAAGTTGTCGGTGGCCGAAACAATGAGCAGTTCTTC

V: TRBV7-9
D: TRBD2
size: -
J: TRBJ2-7
CDR3: CASSSGLATYEQYF
DNA: TGTGCCAGCAGCTCCGGACTAGCGACTTACGAGCAGTACTTC

V: TRBV4-3
D: -
size: -
J: TRBJ1-5
CDR3: CASSPRHQNSNQPQHF
DNA: TGCGCCAGCAGCCCAAGACACCAAAATAGCAATCAGCCCCAGCATTTT

V: TRBV13
D: TRBD1
size: few
J: TRBJ1-5
CDR3: CASSLGPTGDQPQHF
DNA: TGTGCCAGCAGCTTAGGCCCTACAGGGGATCAGCCCCAGCATTTT

V: TRBV15
D: TRBD2
size: -
J: TRBJ2-1
CDR3: CATSSASGRGYNEQFF
DNA: TGTGCCACCAGCAGCGCTAGCGGGAGAGGGTACAATGAGCAGTTCTTC

V: TRBV5-1
D: TRBD1
size: -
J: TRBJ1-2
CDR3: CASSRTGDYGYTF
DNA: TGCGCCAGCAGCCGGACAGGGGACTATGGCTACACCTTC

V: TRBV7-2
D: -
size: -
J: TRBJ2-7
CDR3: CASSLGAGYEQYF
DNA: TGTGCCAGCAGCTTAGGAGCAGGATACGAGCAGTACTTC

V: TRBV7-2
D: -
size: once
J: TRBJ2-7
CDR3: CASSSPSYEQYF
DNA: TGTGCCAGCAGCTCCCCCTCCTACGAGCAGTACTTC